This T cell receptor beta chain was identified in a study of blood T cell repertoires in COVID-19. Generated by immunoSEQ multiplex PCR, the TCRdb table keeps only in-frame clones and is missing some. This sample has under 300,000 clones, with approximately 84% found just once. This clone was detected only a few times. Germline CDR1 LGHDT, CDR2 YNNKEL (reference sequence). V shed 1 base and J 2 bases; nucleotides not matched to a gene: 1. The CDR3 has 15 residues. This sequence originates from a man in his fifties or sixties with acute or convalescent COVID-19. The source material was peripheral blood. The chain couples TRBV3-1 (or the pseudogene TRBV3-2) to TRBJ2-5; 10 bases are shared with TRBD2. This CDR3 is CASSQVAGGQETQYF. CDR3 bases: TGTGCCAGCAGCCAAGTAGCGGGGGGACAAGAGACCCAGTACTTC.